Listed below are T cell receptor beta chains from one sample, sequenced in a study of T cell changes during pregnancy in multiple sclerosis. The method was immunoSEQ multiplex PCR; TCRdb's version includes in-frame clones alone and lacks a portion of them. The data show approximately 65,000 clones, about 92% seen once. The sample here was CD8+ T cells from peripheral blood mononuclear cells, taken in the third trimester of pregnancy. Source of these receptors: a female donor in good health, enrolled as a control in a pregnancy study. CDR3s include the opening cysteine and the closing phenylalanine or tryptophan. Fields, in order: clone size, D gene, CDR3 length, V gene, J gene, CDR3 DNA, CDR3 protein. D genes are given only for firm matches. Only some rows state a clone size, as once, few, many or a class for expanded clones.

NA	NA	15	TRBV7-9	TRBJ2-7	TGTGCCAGCAGTCCCAGCGGCGGAGTATCCTACGAGCAGTACTTC	CASSPSGGVSYEQYF
NA	NA	16	TRBV13	TRBJ1-1	TGTGCCAGCAGCTTGGGGAGGCAGGGTTTGAACACTGAAGCTTTCTTT	CASSLGRQGLNTEAFF
NA	TRBD1	15	TRBV6-5	TRBJ1-6	TGTGCCAGCAGTCCCGGGACAGGGACGAATTCACCCCTCCACTTT	CASSPGTGTNSPLHF
NA	TRBD2	16	TRBV27	TRBJ2-1	TGTGCCAGCAGTCCAGGTACTAGCGGGGGGGCGGATGAGCAGTTCTTC	CASSPGTSGGADEQFF
NA	TRBD2	18	TRBV9	TRBJ2-5	TGTGCCAGCAGCGTAGGTGCGCGGGGGGGGAAGTACCAAGAGACCCAGTACTTC	CASSVGARGGKYQETQYF
once	NA	13	TRBV30	TRBJ1-2	TGTGCCTGGAGTGCCACCAGGGGTGAGGGCTACACCTTC	CAWSATRGEGYTF
NA	NA	13	TRBV5-1	TRBJ2-7	TGCGCCAGCGGACAGGGAGCGGGGTACGAGCAGTACTTC	CASGQGAGYEQYF
NA	TRBD1	15	TRBV6-6	TRBJ1-1	TGTGCCAGCAGTTACCTCGGACAGGGGAACACTGAAGCTTTCTTT	CASSYLGQGNTEAFF
NA	NA	15	TRBV15	TRBJ2-4	TGTGCCACCAGCAGAGCCCTGGCAGGGGTAAACATTCAGTACTTC	CATSRALAGVNIQYF
NA	TRBD1	18	TRBV10-2	TRBJ2-7	TGCGCCAGCAGTGAAGACAGGGTCGAGGCCTCAGGGGTCTACGAGCAGTACTTC	CASSEDRVEASGVYEQYF
NA	NA	14	TRBV21-1	TRBJ1-2	TGTGCCAGCAGCACACAACGGACAGGGATCGGCTACACCTTC	CASSTQRTGIGYTF
once	NA	16	TRBV11-2	TRBJ2-5	TGTGCCAGCAGCCCGAGACGTGGGGCCTACCAAGAGACCCAGTACTTC	CASSPRRGAYQETQYF
NA	NA	14	TRBV5-1	TRBJ1-1	TGCGCCAGCAGCCGCACAGGGATCGGCACTGAAGCTTTCTTT	CASSRTGIGTEAFF
NA	TRBD1	18	TRBV5-5	TRBJ1-5	TGTGCCAGCAGCGCCGGGACAGGGGCGATTTATAGCAATCAGCCCCAGCATTTT	CASSAGTGAIYSNQPQHF
NA	TRBD1	14	TRBV4-3	TRBJ2-7	TGCGCCAGCAGCCCCGGGACAGGCGACTACGAGCAGTACTTC	CASSPGTGDYEQYF
NA	TRBD1	14	TRBV19	TRBJ2-6	TGTGCCTCCCGACAGGGTGCTGGGGCCAACGTCCTGACTTTC	CASRQGAGANVLTF
once	NA	19	TRBV15	TRBJ1-1	TGTGCCACCAGCAGAGTCGAACGCGGGGGGTCCCAACTGAACACTGAAGCTTTCTTT	CATSRVERGGSQLNTEAFF
NA	NA	17	TRBV5-6	TRBJ2-7	TGTGCCAGCAGCTCGTCGACCAGCAGGGACTCGACCTACGAGCAGTACTTC	CASSSSTSRDSTYEQYF
NA	TRBD1	18	TRBV12-5	TRBJ2-2	TGTGCTAGTGGTTCGCCGGGACAGGGGGTAATCCTAACCGGGGAGCTGTTTTTT	CASGSPGQGVILTGELFF
once	TRBD1	13	TRBV27	TRBJ1-2	TGTGCCAGCAGTTTCGGGACAGATTATGGCTACACCTTC	CASSFGTDYGYTF
once	NA	15	TRBV7-2	TRBJ1-5	TGTGCCAGCAGCTTAGTTACTGAGTCGGATCAGCCCCAGCATTTT	CASSLVTESDQPQHF
once	NA	13	TRBV27	TRBJ1-2	TGTGCCAGCAGTTTACCATTCAACTATGGCTACACCTTC	CASSLPFNYGYTF
NA	NA	14	TRBV6-5	TRBJ1-2	TGTGCCAGCAGTTCCACGGCAGGTCCCTATGGCTACACCTTC	CASSSTAGPYGYTF
NA	NA	15	TRBV27	TRBJ2-7	TGTGCCAGCAGTTTTACAGGCGATTTCGGCTACGAGCAGTACTTC	CASSFTGDFGYEQYF
NA	TRBD1	12	TRBV19	TRBJ2-7	TGTGCCAGTAGTATTGGGGGGACAGGGCGGTACTTC	CASSIGGTGRYF
NA	NA	16	TRBV9	TRBJ1-4	TGTGCCAGCAGCTCCCCCCGAGGCGGGCTTAATGAAAAACTGTTTTTT	CASSSPRGGLNEKLFF
NA	NA	13	TRBV19	TRBJ1-1	TGTGCCAGTAGTCGATACGAGGGAACTGAAGCTTTCTTT	CASSRYEGTEAFF
NA	NA	14	TRBV5-6	TRBJ1-2	TGTGCCAGCAGCATCTCCGAGGGTCAGGCGGGCTACACCTTC	CASSISEGQAGYTF
once	TRBD1	16	TRBV5-8	TRBJ2-1	TGTGCCAGCAGCCCTCCTTGGACAGGGGGCTACAATGAGCAGTTCTTC	CASSPPWTGGYNEQFF
NA	TRBD1	14	TRBV27	TRBJ2-7	TGTGCCAGCAGTTTCGGGACAGGGTTTATCGAGCAGTACTTC	CASSFGTGFIEQYF
NA	TRBD1	16	TRBV14	TRBJ1-2	TGTGCCAGCAGCCAGGACCGACAGGGGGTTTTCTATGGCTACACCTTC	CASSQDRQGVFYGYTF
few	NA	13	TRBV29-1	TRBJ1-1	TGCAGCGTTGATTCCACGGCGGACACTGAAGCTTTCTTT	CSVDSTADTEAFF
NA	TRBD1	15	TRBV7-9	TRBJ2-7	TGTGCCAGCAGCTTAGTACAGGGGACGTCCTACGAGCAGTACTTC	CASSLVQGTSYEQYF
once	TRBD2	15	TRBV27	TRBJ2-5	TGTGCCAGCAGTTTACAGCGGGGGACGGGTGAGACCCAGTACTTC	CASSLQRGTGETQYF
NA	TRBD2	18	TRBV4-3	TRBJ2-3	TGCGCCAGCAGCCAAAGGGTATCAGGACTAGCGGTGGCAGATACGCAGTATTTT	CASSQRVSGLAVADTQYF
once	TRBD1	15	TRBV19	TRBJ1-1	TGTGCCAGTAGTATCGCCACAGGGGGGTACACTGAAGCTTTCTTT	CASSIATGGYTEAFF
NA	NA	19	TRBV7-9	TRBJ2-6	TGTGCCAGCAGCCCCCGGTCCTCTTCTACCGTAACTGGGGCCAACGTCCTGACTTTC	CASSPRSSSTVTGANVLTF
few	NA	16	TRBV9	TRBJ1-2	TGTGCCAGCAGCGTAGTTCCGTTGGACAGTGGATATGGCTACACCTTC	CASSVVPLDSGYGYTF
few	NA	12	TRBV5-4	TRBJ1-1	TGTGCCAGCAGCTCATACAGGGAGGAAGCTTTCTTT	CASSSYREEAFF
few	NA	14	TRBV29-1	TRBJ1-1	TGCAGCGTTGAGAGTTACCAAGGGGGCACTGAAGCTTTCTTT	CSVESYQGGTEAFF
NA	NA	15	TRBV16	TRBJ1-2	TGTGCCAGCAGCCAATGGGTAGGGGATAACTATGGCTACACCTTC	CASSQWVGDNYGYTF
NA	TRBD1	14	TRBV6-1	TRBJ1-1	TGTGCCAGCAGTGATTTTGGCACAGGGGCTGAAGCTTTCTTT	CASSDFGTGAEAFF
NA	NA	11	TRBV2	TRBJ1-1	TGTGCCAGCAGCACTTCCACTGAAGCTTTCTTT	CASSTSTEAFF
NA	NA	15	TRBV9	TRBJ2-3	TGTGCCAGCAGCCCAGGACCAGGGATGGCAGATACGCAGTATTTT	CASSPGPGMADTQYF
NA	TRBD2	15	TRBV14	TRBJ2-3	TGTGCCAGCAGCCAACTGGCGGGGGGCACAGATACGCAGTATTTT	CASSQLAGGTDTQYF
NA	NA	12	TRBV14	TRBJ2-7	TGTGCCAGCAGCCTAACTACCTACGAGCAGTACTTC	CASSLTTYEQYF
NA	TRBD2	18	TRBV4-2	TRBJ2-1	TGTGCCAGCAGCCAAGGTGCAGGTGCGGGGGGGGACTACAATGAGCAGTTCTTC	CASSQGAGAGGDYNEQFF
NA	TRBD1	15	TRBV9	TRBJ2-7	TGTGCCAGCAGCGTAGAGGCGACAGGGTACTACGAGCAGTACTTC	CASSVEATGYYEQYF
NA	NA	13	TRBV27	TRBJ2-5	TGTGCCAGCAGTCCCCGCGGACAAGAGACCCAGTACTTC	CASSPRGQETQYF
medium-sized	NA	15	TRBV30	TRBJ1-6	TGTGCCTGGAGTCCCGCGGGCTCCTATAATTCACCCCTCCACTTT	CAWSPAGSYNSPLHF
NA	NA	15	TRBV5-1	TRBJ1-3	TGCGCCAGCAGCCCGGACACAGCATTAGGAAACACCATATATTTT	CASSPDTALGNTIYF
NA	NA	17	TRBV5-1	TRBJ1-1	TGCGCCAGCAGCTTGGAGGAGGGCCCCCCCGCGGGCACTGAAGCTTTCTTT	CASSLEEGPPAGTEAFF
NA	TRBD2	17	TRBV7-2	TRBJ2-1	TGTGCCAGCAGCTTAAGGACTAGCGGGGATTGGTACAATGAGCAGTTCTTC	CASSLRTSGDWYNEQFF
NA	NA	13	TRBV19	TRBJ1-1	TGTGCCTCCAACGGGGGGCTCAGCACTGAAGCTTTCTTT	CASNGGLSTEAFF
NA	TRBD1	15	TRBV27	TRBJ1-2	TGTGCCAGCAGTTTTTCGGCGTCAGGGGGCGAGGGCTACACCTTC	CASSFSASGGEGYTF
NA	TRBD1	14	TRBV7-9	TRBJ1-1	TGTGCCAGCGGGCAGGGGGGTATCGACACTGAAGCTTTCTTT	CASGQGGIDTEAFF
NA	NA	13	TRBV5-6	TRBJ1-1	TGTGCCAGCAGCTTGGGCGGGACGGTTGAAGCTTTCTTT	CASSLGGTVEAFF
NA	TRBD1	13	TRBV27	TRBJ2-7	TGTGCCAGCAGTCCACGACAGGGCTACGAGCAGTACTTC	CASSPRQGYEQYF
NA	NA	14	TRBV4-2	TRBJ2-5	TGTGCCAGCAGCCCTGGGGGGTTAAAAGAGACCCAGTACTTC	CASSPGGLKETQYF
NA	TRBD1	15	TRBV7-9	TRBJ1-5	TGTGCCAGCAGCGCTACCCAGGGGGCGAATCAGCCCCAGCATTTT	CASSATQGANQPQHF